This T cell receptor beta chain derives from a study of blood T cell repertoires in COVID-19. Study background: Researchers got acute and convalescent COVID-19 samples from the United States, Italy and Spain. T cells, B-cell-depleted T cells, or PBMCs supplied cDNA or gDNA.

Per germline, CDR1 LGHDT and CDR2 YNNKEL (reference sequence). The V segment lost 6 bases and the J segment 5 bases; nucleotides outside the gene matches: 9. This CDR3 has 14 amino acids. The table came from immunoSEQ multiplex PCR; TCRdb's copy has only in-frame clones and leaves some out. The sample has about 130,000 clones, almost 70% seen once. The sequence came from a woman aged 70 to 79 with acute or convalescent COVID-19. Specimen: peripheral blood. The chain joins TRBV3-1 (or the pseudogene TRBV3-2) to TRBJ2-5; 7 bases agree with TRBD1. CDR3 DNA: TGTGCCAGCAGGAACAGGGGTAGGGAGGAGACCCAGTACTTC. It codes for CASRNRGREETQYF.